Each of the 6 T cell receptor beta chains below was sequenced from the same sample in a study of tumor-infiltrating lymphocytes in primary liver carcinoma. Unsorted bulk tissue of about 18-32 mg yielded co-extracted RNA and DNA. With a constant-region primer, TCR beta cDNA was made from about 0.55 ug of total RNA. Slightly modified ARM-PCR with three nested multiplex PCR rounds yielded TCR beta libraries. Each of the first two PCR rounds ran about 9 cycles with TRBV1-TRBV30 forward and C-beta reverse primers. Each CDR3 protein gets one entry after TCRdb re-called the multiplex PCR reads with MiXCR. The sample shows more than 100,000 distinct CDR3 sequences, 55% to 70% of them seen only once. The sequenced sample was tumor-adjacent normal liver tissue. The receptors derive from an older woman with primary liver carcinoma and hepatitis B virus infection.

The V call is TRBV11-2, the J call TRBJ2-7; D is ambiguous. The V end lost 4 bases, the J end lost 6 bases, and 19 bases lay between the germline ends. The germline V gene has CDR1 SGHAT and CDR2 FQNNGV. The CDR3 has 15 residues. CDR3 in DNA: TGTGCCAGCAGCTCCGGACGGCTTTACACACGCGAGCAGTACTTC. This gives the protein CASSSGRLYTREQYF.

Concerning this clonotype: Given the absence of the conserved phenylalanine or tryptophan at the CDR3 end, a read error is likely. The chain couples TRBV11-2 to TRBJ1-4, with D uncertain. The CDR3 is 15 residues long. Germline loops: CDR1 SGHAT, CDR2 FQNNGV. Here the CDR3 reads CDSSLDRGEWEKLFI. The CDR3 DNA follows: TGTGACAGCAGCTTAGATCGCGGGGAATGGGAAAAACTGTTTATT.

This clonotype showed up many times. The rearrangement links TRBV28 to TRBJ2-7; 7 nucleotides align to TRBD1. The V and J ends lost 3 bases and 5 bases, in that order; junction bases with no gene match: 4. CDR3 length equals 13 residues. Looked up from germline, CDR1 is MDHEN and CDR2 is SYDVKM. The CDR3 is CASSLAQGNEQYF. The CDR3 DNA reads as TGTGCCAGCAGTTTGGCACAGGGGAACGAGCAGTACTTC.

With respect to this clonotype: This may be a read error: a much more frequent sequence differs by one nucleotide. The chain combines TRBV5-1 with TRBJ2-5; 7 bases map to TRBD1. The germline gives CDR1 SGHRS, CDR2 YFSETQ. The CDR3 covers 15 residues. The CDR3 DNA follows: TGCGCCAGCAGCTTGTTGGGGACAGCACAAGAGACCCACTACTTC. It yields the protein CASSLLGTAQETHYF.

The gene calls are TRBV30 and TRBJ2-1; TRBD2 aligns across 7 bases. The CDR3 contains 11 residues. CDR1 and CDR2 from the germline V gene are GTSNPN and SVGIG (reference sequence). The CDR3 bases are TGTGCATGGTTCGAATCGGGGGGTCCGTTCTTC. Residues: CAWFESGGPFF.

A note on this clonotype: At one end the junction does not follow the germline gene, possibly because of a read error. The chain joins TRBV10-2 to TRBJ1-6; D call uncertain. CDR1 WSHSY and CDR2 SAAADI come from the germline V gene. CDR3 length: 12 residues. CDR3 sequence: CASSAASLPCNF. Written as DNA, the CDR3 is TGCGCCAGCAGTGCGGCGAGTCTCCCTTGCAACTTT.